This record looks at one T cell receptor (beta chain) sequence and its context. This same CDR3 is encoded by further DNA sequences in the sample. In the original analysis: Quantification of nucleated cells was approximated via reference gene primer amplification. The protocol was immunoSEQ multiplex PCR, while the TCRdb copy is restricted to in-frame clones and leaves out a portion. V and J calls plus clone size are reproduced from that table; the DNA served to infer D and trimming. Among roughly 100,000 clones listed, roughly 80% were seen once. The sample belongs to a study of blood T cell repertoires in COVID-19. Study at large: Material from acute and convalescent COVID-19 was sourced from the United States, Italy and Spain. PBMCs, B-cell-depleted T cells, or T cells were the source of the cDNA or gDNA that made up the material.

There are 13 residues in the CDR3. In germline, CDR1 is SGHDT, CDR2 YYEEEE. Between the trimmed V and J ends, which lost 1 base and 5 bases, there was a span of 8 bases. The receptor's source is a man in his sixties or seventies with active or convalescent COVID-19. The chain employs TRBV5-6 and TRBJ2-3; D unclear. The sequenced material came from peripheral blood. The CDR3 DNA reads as TGTGCCAGCAGCTTGAGAGGTCTAGATACGCAGTATTTT. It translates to CASSLRGLDTQYF.